Listed here is a single TCR beta chain. The sample belongs to a study of shared clonotypes between healthy human individuals. Across the study: The composition of the donors was a couple of women and three men aged 18 to 49. Each donor had three CD4 naive, three CD4 memory, two CD8 naive and one CD8 memory plate.

CDR1 and CDR2 (germline): SEHNR, FQNEAQ (reference sequence). The CDR3 runs to 17 residues. The V gene lost 2 bases and the J gene lost 4 bases, with 17 bases spanning the gap. Repertoires were generated with immunoSEQ multiplex PCR, while TCRdb's copy carries only in-frame clones and drops some. The table lists around 650,000 clones, roughly 96% of them singletons. The naive CD8 subset, CD45RO-negative cells positively selected for CCR7, excluded terminally differentiated effector memory CD45RA+ cells. Donors were Caucasian adults residing in Nashville, Tennessee, USA. The sequenced sample was naive CD8+ T cells sorted from blood. This clonotype was sampled from a woman aged 25 to 39 in good health. The V call is TRBV7-9, the J call TRBJ1-4, with D possibly TRBD1 on 6 matching bases. The CDR3 loop is CASSLTRGPPDNEKLFF. CDR3 bases: TGTGCCAGCAGCTTAACCAGGGGCCCCCCGGATAATGAAAAACTGTTTTTT.